This T cell receptor (beta chain) was documented in a study of T cells expressing NK-cell markers. Study-wide background: According to the study, TCR beta repertoires originated from sorted CD3+CD56+NKG2C+, CD3+CD56+NKG2C- and CD3+CD56-NKG2C+ T cells. Most of the eight sequenced donors tested HCMV-seropositive; one tested seronegative. General study results and limits: Certain NKG2C+ T cell clones were expanded, and their HCMV specificity remained unclear.

As concerns this clonotype: The antigen is unknown.

From the 5' RACE reads, TCRdb lists one entry per CDR3 protein and no DNA. Reported are 300,000 to 500,000 distinct CDR3 sequences; the ten largest clones contain over 8.5%. CDR3 length equals 16 residues. The germline gives CDR1 LGHNA, CDR2 YNFKEQ. Material for sequencing was blood T cells: a sorted CD56 or NKG2C T cell subset, CD4+ or CD8+ T cells, or bulk PBMC T cells (not recorded which). This rearrangement joins TRBV4-2 to TRBJ2-3; checking the TCRdb D call of TRBD2 is not possible without DNA. The receptor was derived from a woman in her forties or fifties in good health. Here the CDR3 reads CASSQVSSGSLGTQYF.